The present T cell receptor beta chain was sequenced within a study of OX40 agonist ivuxolimab in advanced cancers. Overall study: The dose-escalation cohort had hepatocellular carcinoma, melanoma, renal cell or head and neck cancer. Overall study findings and caveats: CD8+ T cells showed, on average, more clonal expansion than CD4+ cells.

Comment on this clone: The antigen is undetermined.

This CDR3 comprises 14 residues. Trimming left V 7 bases short and J 2 bases short, with 18 bases between. Germline V gene data show CDR1 as SQVTM and CDR2 as ANQGSEA. The table came from immunoSEQ multiplex PCR; TCRdb's copy has only in-frame clones and leaves some out. The repertoire includes about 70,000 clones, 86% of them detected once, and over 2.5% sits in the top ten. This specimen consisted of CD4+ or CD8+ T cells sorted from blood, obtained in a trial of the OX40 agonist ivuxolimab. This chain connects TRBV29-1 to TRBJ2-7; either TRBD1 or TRBD2 may supply D (5 bases each). This TCR was recovered from an adult with an advanced solid tumor such as melanoma, head and neck, liver or kidney cancer. This CDR3 reads CSAWAGTHTYEQYF. DNA for the CDR3: TGCAGCGCCTGGGCAGGGACCCACACCTACGAGCAGTACTTC.